Following are 19 T cell receptor beta chains from one sample sequenced in a study of blood T cell repertoires in COVID-19. Libraries were prepared by immunoSEQ multiplex PCR; TCRdb keeps only in-frame clonotypes and omits some of them. There are around 50,000 clones in the sample; more than 70% occur only once, and just under 25% lies in the top ten. Source material: peripheral blood. These receptors all stem from a woman over 75 with acute or convalescent COVID-19.

This chain connects TRBV6-5 to TRBJ2-1; D gene uncertain. The CDR3 length is 13 residues. The ends were cut back, 7 bases at V and 12 bases at J, with 19 bases in the middle. Germline CDR1 is MNHEY and CDR2 is SVGAGI. CDR3 in DNA: TGTGCCAGCACCCCGTCCCGCGGAACCGGGCAGTTCTTC. As protein: CASTPSRGTGQFF.

This clone has just a few counts. The chain joins TRBV28 to TRBJ2-7; 9 bases are a match to TRBD1. CDR3 length: 14 residues. V dropped 6 bases and J dropped 7; count of bases not matched to a gene: 10. CDR1 is MDHEN, CDR2 SYDVKM, per germline. CDR3 amino acids: CASSLQGARSEQYF. The CDR3 DNA is TGTGCCAGCAGCCTACAGGGGGCGAGGAGTGAGCAGTACTTC.

This clone was picked up one time. This chain joins TRBV4-2 and TRBJ2-1; 8 bases map to TRBD2. The J segment lost 3 bases and the V segment lost 1 base, leaving 8 bases of the junction unmatched. Germline V lookup: CDR1 LGHNA, CDR2 YNFKEQ. This CDR3 has 17 amino acids. CDR3 region: CASSQALGAGVYNEQFF. CDR3 nucleotide sequence: TGTGCCAGCAGCCAAGCGTTAGGAGCGGGAGTCTACAATGAGCAGTTCTTC.

The rearrangement uses TRBV5-1 and TRBJ2-1; 7 bases map to TRBD1. Germline V CDR1 and CDR2: SGHRS, YFSETQ. The CDR3 length is 14 residues. V gave up 3 bases and J gave up 6 bases; unmatched junction bases: 6. The CDR3 loop is CASSSGQTINEQFF. Written as DNA, the CDR3 is TGCGCCAGCAGCTCGGGACAGACAATCAATGAGCAGTTCTTC.

The chain joins TRBV7-9 to TRBJ1-6, with D unclear. Trimming pared 2 bases from V and 8 bases from J, leaving 7 bases between. The CDR3 is made up of 13 amino acids. The germline CDR1 and CDR2 sequences are SEHNR and FQNEAQ (reference sequence). CDR3 loop: CASSLLRDSPLHF. In DNA form, the CDR3 reads TGTGCCAGCAGCTTACTGAGGGATTCACCCCTCCACTTT.

V usage is TRBV5-6 and J usage is TRBJ1-5; D perhaps matches TRBD1 (6 bases). CDR1 and CDR2 from the germline V gene are SGHDT and YYEEEE. V was pared by 1 base and J by 3 bases, with 14 bases between. The CDR3 sequence is 16 residues long. CDR3 bases: TGTGCCAGCAGCTTGACCCTACAGGGAATCAATCAGCCCCAGCATTTT. Translating it yields CASSLTLQGINQPQHF.

The gene calls are TRBV5-1 and TRBJ2-7, with no clear D. The V end was cut by 4 bases, the J end by 1 base, with 9 bases between. The CDR3 runs 13 residues. Per germline, CDR1 SGHRS and CDR2 YFSETQ. Written as DNA, the CDR3 is TGCGCCAGCAGCCCCTTCTCTTCCTACGAGCAGTACTTC. Its translation: CASSPFSSYEQYF.

Notes on this clone: Germline and junction disagree at one end, which may indicate a read error. The chain has TRBV6-5 and TRBJ1-2; a weak D match, TRBD1 (5 bases). CDR1 MNHEY and CDR2 SVGAGI come from the germline V gene. The CDR3 runs 15 residues. The CDR3 is CASSSTGGLLYGYTF. CDR3 bases: TGTGCCAGTAGTTCCACGGGGGGACTCTTATATGGCTACACCTTC.

The chain combines TRBV4-2 with TRBJ2-1, with D tentatively TRBD2 (6 bases). Germline V gives CDR1 LGHNA, CDR2 YNFKEQ. Trimming removed 2 bases from V and 7 bases from J, with 15 bases in between. The CDR3 runs 15 residues. The DNA of the CDR3 is TGTGCCAGCAGCCAAAGACTAGTCGGGCCGAATGAGCAGTTCTTC. Encoded protein: CASSQRLVGPNEQFF.

The chain has TRBV4-2 and TRBJ2-1; 12 bases align to TRBD2. CDR3 length: 18 residues. V dropped 4 bases and J dropped 6; count of bases not matched to a gene: 13. Germline V gene sequence: CDR1 LGHNA, CDR2 YNFKEQ. The DNA of the CDR3 is TGTGCCAGCAGCCGCCGTTCTAGCGGGGGGGCCAAACGCAATGAGCAGTTCTTC. Encoded protein: CASSRRSSGGAKRNEQFF.

This chain links TRBV6-5 with TRBJ2-1; possible D gene TRBD2, 5 bases. CDR3 length: 12 amino acids. CDR1 and CDR2 from the germline V gene are MNHEY and SVGAGI. Trimming removed 8 bases at V and 3 bases at J, with 8 bases between. The CDR3 sequence is CASATSYNEQFF. The DNA of the CDR3 is TGTGCCAGCGCCACTAGCTACAATGAGCAGTTCTTC.

This clone occurred once. The CDR3 region is CASSYSATSYEQYF. Written as DNA, the CDR3 is TGTGCCAGCAGCTACAGTGCGACTAGCTACGAGCAGTACTTC. The V call is TRBV5-4, the J call TRBJ2-7, with D possibly being TRBD2 (6 bases). Germline CDR1 reads SGHNT; CDR2 reads YYREEE (reference sequence). V was pared by 3 bases and J by 3 bases, with 13 bases between. The CDR3 runs 14 residues.

Written as DNA, the CDR3 is TGTGCCAGCAGCGTCTCAGGTGCTTTCACAGATACGCAGTATTTT. Its translation: CASSVSGAFTDTQYF. This rearrangement joins TRBV7-2 to TRBJ2-3, with D unresolved. Germline CDR1 reads SGHTA; CDR2 reads FQGNSA. V was pared by 5 bases and J by 2 bases, with 14 bases between. This CDR3 contains 15 residues.

The chain joins TRBV7-9 to TRBJ2-5; no clear D gene. The germline gives CDR1 SEHNR, CDR2 FQNEAQ (reference sequence). The CDR3 contains 12 residues. V dropped 5 bases and J dropped 0 bases, with 4 bases sitting between them. The CDR3 nucleotides are TGTGCCAGCAGCCTCTACCAAGAGACCCAGTACTTC. Translating gives CASSLYQETQYF.

The chain recombines TRBV9 with TRBJ2-1, with TRBD2 matching over 7 bases. The J segment lost 0 bases and the V segment lost 4 bases, leaving 4 bases of the junction unmatched. CDR1 and CDR2 from the germline V gene are SGDLS and YYNGEE. The CDR3 loop spans 15 amino acids. Here the CDR3 DNA reads TGTGCCAGCAGCCCCTCTAGCGGCTCCTACAATGAGCAGTTCTTC. Its translation is CASSPSSGSYNEQFF.

The chain recombines TRBV9 with TRBJ2-7, with 8 bases that match TRBD2. V was pared by 0 bases and J by 6 bases, with 11 bases of the junction left unmatched. Germline V gene data show CDR1 as SGDLS and CDR2 as YYNGEE. This CDR3 has 16 residues. CDR3 residues: CASSVETSGRISEQYV. CDR3 DNA sequence: TGTGCCAGCAGCGTAGAGACGAGCGGGAGAATCTCCGAGCAGTACGTC.

The V call is TRBV30, the J call TRBJ1-3; D remains ambiguous. In germline, CDR1 is GTSNPN, CDR2 SVGIG (reference sequence). The CDR3 has 13 amino acids. V lost 0 bases and J lost 3, with 6 bases in between. CDR3 sequence reads: CAWSVSVGNTIYF. In DNA, the CDR3 is TGTGCCTGGAGTGTCTCGGTTGGAAACACCATATATTTT.

This clone was seen just once. This rearrangement joins TRBV2 to TRBJ2-6; D not resolved. CDR3 size: 16 residues. Trimming removed 8 bases at V and 0 bases at J, with 14 bases between. Germline loops: CDR1 SNHLY, CDR2 FYNNEI. The CDR3 DNA reads TGTGCCAGCGCCCCTAGGTTGAGCTCTGGGGCCAACGTCCTGACTTTC. Its protein product is CASAPRLSSGANVLTF.

Only a few counts were recorded for this clone. This CDR3 is CASSLGQGSNNSPLHF. CDR3 sequence (DNA): TGTGCCAGCAGCTTGGGGCAGGGCAGTAATAATTCACCCCTCCACTTT. The gene calls are TRBV5-4 and TRBJ1-6, with D possibly TRBD1 on 5 matching bases. Germline-derived CDR1 and CDR2 are SGHNT and YYREEE (reference sequence). V gave up 0 bases and J gave up 5 bases, with 12 bases separating them. The CDR3 is 16 residues long. Filled out from reference TRBV5-4 and TRBJ1-6, the complete variable domain reads ETGVTQSPTHLIKTRGQQVTLRCSSQSGHNTVSWYQQALGQGPQFIFQYYREEENGRGNFPPRFSGLQFPNYSSELNVNALELDDSALYLCASSLGQGSNNSPLHFGNGTRLTVT.